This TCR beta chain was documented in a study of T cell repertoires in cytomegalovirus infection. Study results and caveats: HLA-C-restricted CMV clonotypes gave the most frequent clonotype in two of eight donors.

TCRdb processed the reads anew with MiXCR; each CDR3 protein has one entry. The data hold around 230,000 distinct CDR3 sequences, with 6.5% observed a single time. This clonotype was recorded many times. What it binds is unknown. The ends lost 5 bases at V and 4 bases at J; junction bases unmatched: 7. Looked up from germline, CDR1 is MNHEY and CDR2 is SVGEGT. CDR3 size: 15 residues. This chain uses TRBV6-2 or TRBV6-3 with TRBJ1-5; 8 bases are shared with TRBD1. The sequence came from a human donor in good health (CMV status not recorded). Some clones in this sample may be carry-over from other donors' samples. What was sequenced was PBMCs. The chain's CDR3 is CASSPQGQANQPQHF. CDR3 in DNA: TGTGCCAGCAGTCCCCAGGGACAGGCGAATCAGCCCCAGCATTTT.